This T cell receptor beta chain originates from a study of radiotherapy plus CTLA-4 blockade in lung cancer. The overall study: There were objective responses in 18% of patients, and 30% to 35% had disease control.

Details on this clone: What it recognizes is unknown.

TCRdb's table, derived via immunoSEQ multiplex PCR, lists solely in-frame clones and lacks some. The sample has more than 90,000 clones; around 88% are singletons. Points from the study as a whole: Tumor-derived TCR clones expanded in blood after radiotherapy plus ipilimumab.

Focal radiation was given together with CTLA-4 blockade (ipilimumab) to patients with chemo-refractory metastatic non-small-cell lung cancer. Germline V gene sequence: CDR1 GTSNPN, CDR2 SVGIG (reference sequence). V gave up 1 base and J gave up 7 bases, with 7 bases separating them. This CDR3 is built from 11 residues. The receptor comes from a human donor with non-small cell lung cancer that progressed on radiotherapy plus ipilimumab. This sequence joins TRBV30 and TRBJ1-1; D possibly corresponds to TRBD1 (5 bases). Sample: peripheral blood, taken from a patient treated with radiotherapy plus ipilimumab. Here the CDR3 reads CAWSGRDEAFF. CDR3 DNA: TGTGCCTGGAGTGGCAGGGATGAAGCTTTCTTT.